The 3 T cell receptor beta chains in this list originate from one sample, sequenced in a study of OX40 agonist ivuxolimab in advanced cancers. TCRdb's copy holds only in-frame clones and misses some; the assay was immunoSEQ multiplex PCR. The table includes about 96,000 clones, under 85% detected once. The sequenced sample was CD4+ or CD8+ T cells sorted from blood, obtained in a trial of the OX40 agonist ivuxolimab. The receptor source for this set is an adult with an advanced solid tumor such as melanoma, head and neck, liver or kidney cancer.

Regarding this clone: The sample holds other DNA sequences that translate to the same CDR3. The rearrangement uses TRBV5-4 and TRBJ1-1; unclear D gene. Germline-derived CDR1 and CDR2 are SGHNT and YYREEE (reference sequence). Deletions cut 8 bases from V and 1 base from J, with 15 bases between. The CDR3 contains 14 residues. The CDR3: CASNLQRSNTEAFF. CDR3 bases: TGTGCCAGTAACCTACAGCGCTCGAACACTGAAGCTTTCTTT.

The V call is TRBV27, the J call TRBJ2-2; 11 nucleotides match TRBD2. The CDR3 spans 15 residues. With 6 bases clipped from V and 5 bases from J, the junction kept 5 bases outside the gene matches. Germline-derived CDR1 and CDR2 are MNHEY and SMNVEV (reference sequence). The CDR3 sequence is CASRFLAGGTGELFF. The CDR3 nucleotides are TGTGCCAGCAGATTTCTAGCGGGAGGTACCGGGGAGCTGTTTTTT.

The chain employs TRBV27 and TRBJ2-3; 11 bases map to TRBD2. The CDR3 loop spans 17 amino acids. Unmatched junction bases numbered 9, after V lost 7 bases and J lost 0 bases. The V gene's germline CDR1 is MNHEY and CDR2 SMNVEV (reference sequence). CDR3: CASNRGTSGLSTDTQYF. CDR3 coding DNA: TGTGCCAGCAACCGAGGGACTAGCGGACTTAGCACAGATACGCAGTATTTT.